This T cell receptor (beta chain) was captured in a study of human T cells and chemical hapten exposure. Study overall: Cases of alopecia areata, totalis or universalis occurred in a predominantly female patient group.

TCRdb ran MiXCR on the RACE reads and lists one entry per CDR3 protein. The sample lists some 110,000 distinct CDR3 sequences, about 12% occurring once. This clonotype appeared many times. Documented time point: patch test 1, 2 weeks after DPC sensitization. Treatment indicated: therapeutic diphenylcyclopropenone sensitization with weekly scalp DPC. The input for sequencing was whole blood, taken in connection with sensitization to the hapten diphenylcyclopropenone (DPC). This receptor was identified in a woman aged 45-65 years with alopecia areata. Some clones in this sample may be carry-over from other donors' samples.

The CDR3 loop reads CATGEALGINEQFF. The CDR3 DNA is TGTGCCACCGGAGAAGCGCTCGGAATCAATGAGCAGTTCTTC. This chain links TRBV28 with TRBJ2-1, with no clear D. V was cut by 10 bases and J by 6 bases, with 19 bases left in between. Germline CDR1 and CDR2: MDHEN and SYDVKM. CDR3 length equals 14 residues.